The T cell receptor (beta chain) described here comes from a study of blood T cell repertoires in COVID-19. Study-level background: COVID-19 samples from acute and convalescent phases originated in the United States, Italy and Spain.

This clone has only one observation. CDR1 and CDR2 (germline): SEHNR, FQNEAQ (reference sequence). Trimming shortened V by 2 bases and J by 5 bases, and 9 bases separated the two germline ends. The CDR3 contains 13 residues. Per the authors' pipeline: Estimates of nucleated cell counts were drawn from the amplification of reference gene primers. The method was immunoSEQ multiplex PCR; TCRdb's version includes in-frame clones alone and lacks a portion of them. V, J and clone size were drawn from that table, and D and trimming were deduced from the DNA. The table has approximately 290,000 clones, roughly nine tenths seen once.

The TCR was taken from a woman younger than 45 with COVID-19, enrolled during active disease. Material for sequencing was peripheral blood. The chain has TRBV7-9 and TRBJ1-2; D perhaps matches TRBD1 (5 bases). The CDR3 bases are TGTGCCAGCAGCTTAATCCAGGGTTATGGCTACACCTTC. Translated, it gives CASSLIQGYGYTF.